This T cell receptor beta chain derives from a study of T-cell memory formation after mild COVID-19. General study findings and limits: Clones contracting over day 15 to 85 were CD4/CD8 balanced, with later expanders leaning CD4+.

MiXCR was run by TCRdb on the 5' RACE reads, yielding one entry per CDR3 protein. The data show hundreds of thousands of distinct CDR3 sequences, roughly an eighth seen once. As regards this clonotype: The antigen is unknown.

V was pared by 6 bases and J by 5 bases, with 13 bases between. The CDR3 totals 13 residues. The source of this sequence is a man aged 18 to 29 who had mild COVID-19 (a few samples of this study predate the infection). Cell type and time point are not known. The sequenced sample consisted of PBMCs or a T cell subset sorted from them (not recorded which). The chain couples TRBV12-3 or TRBV12-4 to TRBJ1-1, with a tentative D call TRBD1 (5 bases). CDR3 sequence (DNA): TGTGCCAGCAGGTTGGGGGTTGGGACTGAAGCTTTCTTT. Protein: CASRLGVGTEAFF.